This T cell receptor (beta chain) was sequenced in a study of human T cells and chemical hapten exposure (dated by TCRdb to the early 2020s). Background for the entire study: For sensitization, 2% DPC in acetone was applied to an approximately 2 cm by approximately 2 cm area of upper inner arm skin. Patch tests used Finn chambers with 0.01% DPC on the upper back, scored after 6 days by International Contact Dermatitis Research Group standards. Throughout the study period of 20 to 25 weeks, patients also received therapeutic DPC doses to the scalp every week. In alopecia patients, the study followed how the peripheral blood TCR repertoire changed in vivo over primary and secondary sensitization to diphenylcyclopropenone (DPC), a hapten. The mostly female patient cohort included alopecia areata with under or over 50% scalp involvement, alopecia totalis and alopecia universalis. Roughly 30 alopecia patients gave blood for TCR sequencing at one to four time points (pre-sensitization, 2, 6 and 24 weeks). Blood samples were taken from patients before sensitization (week 0) and then at 2, 6 and about 24 weeks after DPC sensitization. Libraries were combined into a pool for sequencing, and differences in TCR yield between samples came mainly from small differences in library volumes within the pool. On the study overall, not on this receptor specifically: A positive correlation was found between the number of PT1 expanded TCRs and patch test score, with significance reached at thresholds 8, 16 and 32 but not 4. Compared with pre-sensitization or healthy control sets, expanded TCRs formed significantly more large CDR3 similarity clusters, which is consistent with antigen-driven responses. DPC sensitization did not change the number of TCRs with a frequency above 1 in 1000, and there was no evidence of changes in global repertoire structure. Alopecia, a presumed autoimmune disease, was present in all patients, so the immune response of the patients might differ from that of healthy individuals. Repeated subsampling changed both the strength of the expansion versus patch-test correlation and the threshold at which the correlation became significant.

Sample time point, as interpreted from the label and publication: patch test 3, about 24 weeks after DPC sensitization. The treatment or condition label, as the study defines it: therapeutic diphenylcyclopropenone sensitization with weekly scalp DPC. At each patch-test visit, blood was drawn before the patch test was applied. Eligible patients were aged 18 to 70, diagnosed with alopecia, deemed suitable for DPC therapy, and excluded if pregnant. Total RNA was extracted from unfractionated whole blood collected in Tempus Blood RNA tubes. As concerns this clonotype: Its antigen specificity is not known. Per-base quality was not reported, and no clone a single base away is much larger than it.

The library was prepared using RACE. TCRdb lists the instrument as NextSeq 500. During library preparation, unique molecular identifiers were attached to individual cDNA molecules so that TCRs could be counted in a quantitative, reproducible way. From each blood RNA sample, both TCR alpha and TCR beta chains were sequenced. In the source study's methods: A median of around 100,000 TCRs per sample was observed, with a range of about 20,000 to 750,000. V, J and CDR3 annotation of the TCR reads was carried out using the Decombinator software suite. For the PS versus PT1 abundance plots, all samples were subsampled to the same number of TCRs (28,000). TCRs were defined as expanded if absent before sensitization and observed at least eight times at the 2-week time point. TCRdb reanalyzed the raw reads on its own, using fastp at Q25 for trimming and MiXCR for clone calling, and kept in-frame beta chains. Every distinct CDR3 protein forms one entry, paired with its most common genes and DNA. The V and J calls follow TCRdb's processing rather than the paper's. This sample comprises just under 65,000 distinct CDR3 sequences, approximately 11% of them detected only once. The ten largest account for 2% to 3% of the sample.

The CDR3 runs 16 residues from the cysteine to the phenylalanine. The sequence is cut down to CDR3 DNA, 48 bases in frame from base 1. CDR1 is given as SGHTA and CDR2 as FQGNSA, both from the germline V gene. Trimming leaves V shorter by 5 bases and J shorter by 6 bases, with the junction holding 13 bases beyond the gene matches. This receptor was obtained from a woman aged 25-40 years with alopecia areata. Some clones in this sample may be carry-over from other donors' samples. Rearrangement joined TRBV7-2 to TRBJ1-2; TRBD1 fits 9 bases in the junction. This sample comprised whole blood, obtained in connection with sensitization to the hapten diphenylcyclopropenone (DPC). This receptor carries the CDR3 CASSPDGDRAGDGYTF. The DNA reads as follows: TGTGCCAGCAGCCCTGACGGGGACAGGGCAGGCGATGGCTACACCTTC.